Detailed here is one TCR beta chain. Antigen specificity is unknown. This record comes from a study of beta chain features in type 1 diabetes. The germline gives CDR1 SGHRS, CDR2 YFSETQ. This CDR3 is built from 14 residues. Trimming removed 1 base at V and 5 bases at J, with 13 bases between. Regarding the study as a whole: Type 1 diabetes patients showed a moderate but significant shortening of TCRB CDR3s in all four CD4+ subsets. A greater similarity of naive, central memory and Treg TCRB repertoires was seen among patients than among healthy donors.

Every bit of the isolated RNA underwent reverse transcription, so sequencing read expressed TCRB transcripts. Libraries were prepared by immunoSEQ multiplex PCR; TCRdb keeps only in-frame clonotypes and omits some of them. Seen here are about 280,000 clones, about 15% observed once, and the top ten hold approximately 0.015%. The sequencing input was naive CD4+ T cells from blood. V usage is TRBV5-1 and J usage is TRBJ2-7, with D possibly TRBD2 on 5 matching bases. The receptor was isolated from a man aged 18-30 years with type 1 diabetes. CDR3 loop: CASSLLGQEDEQYF. CDR3 in DNA: TGCGCCAGCAGCTTGCTTGGGCAGGAGGACGAGCAGTACTTC.